These 3 T cell receptor beta chains share one sample of origin, sequenced in a study of T cell changes during pregnancy in multiple sclerosis. Sequenced by immunoSEQ multiplex PCR; TCRdb stores in-frame clones only, minus some. The sample lists some 81,000 clones; more than 85% were seen once. Sample: peripheral blood, taken after pregnancy. These receptors were obtained from a female donor in good health, enrolled as a control in a pregnancy study.

This chain links TRBV5-6 with TRBJ2-3, with D perhaps TRBD1 (5 bases). Trimming shortened V by 2 bases and J by 2 bases, and 6 bases separated the two germline ends. In germline, CDR1 is SGHDT, CDR2 YYEEEE. This CDR3 is built from 13 residues. CDR3 amino acids: CASSLQATDTQYF. The CDR3 coding sequence is TGTGCCAGCAGCTTACAGGCCACAGATACGCAGTATTTT.

This rearrangement joins TRBV9 to TRBJ1-1; D call uncertain. V was shortened by 4 bases and J by 4 bases, with 20 bases between the two germline ends. This CDR3 is 16 amino acids long. CDR1 is SGDLS, CDR2 YYNGEE, per germline. CDR3 nucleotide sequence: TGTGCCAGCAGCCCGGAGGGTGGTCTCTCTTTCACTGAAGCTTTCTTT. Translation: CASSPEGGLSFTEAFF.

The rearrangement uses TRBV19 and TRBJ1-2; maybe TRBD1 (6 bases). The CDR3 sequence is 13 residues long. V lost 6 bases, J lost 5 bases, and 13 bases lay in between. Germline V CDR1 and CDR2: LNHDA, SQIVND (reference sequence). The CDR3 is CASRGGGEYGYTF. In nucleotides, the CDR3 is TGTGCCAGTAGAGGGGGGGGCGAGTATGGCTACACCTTC.